Listed below are T cell receptor beta chains from one sample, sequenced in a study of blood T cell repertoires in COVID-19. Some clones are missing from TCRdb's copy, which holds only in-frame ones; the method was immunoSEQ multiplex PCR. The sample includes over 25,000 clones, more than 80% of them seen just once. Material: peripheral blood. Receptors originate from a woman aged 80 or over with acute or convalescent COVID-19. CDR3s include the opening cysteine and the closing phenylalanine or tryptophan. D genes are given only for firm matches. Not all rows give a size; the values are once, few, many and, for expanded clones, a class.

v_gene,j_gene,abundance,d_gene,CDR3nt,CDR3aa
TRBV7-2,TRBJ1-1,few,TRBD1,TGTGCCAGCAGATGGACAGGAAAGACTGAAGCTTTCTTT,CASRWTGKTEAFF
TRBV5-1,TRBJ2-3,-,-,TGCGCCAGCAGCTTAGGAGGAGGGGAAGAAACAGATACGCAGTATTTT,CASSLGGGEETDTQYF
TRBV23-1,TRBJ2-7,-,TRBD2,TGCGCCAGCAGTCAACCCCGTTCGACTAGCGGGAGCTACGAGCAGTACTTC,CASSQPRSTSGSYEQYF
TRBV3-1/TRBV3-2,TRBJ1-1,once,-,TGTGCCAGCAGCCTCCTGGGGGGGGATGAAGCTTTCTTT,CASSLLGGDEAFF
TRBV2,TRBJ1-5,-,TRBD1,TGTGCCAGCAGTGATCCACGGACAGGGGGCCAGCCCCAGCATTTT,CASSDPRTGGQPQHF
TRBV9,TRBJ1-6,-,-,TGTGCCAGCAGCGTATCTGACAGTTTTAATTCACCCCTCCACTTT,CASSVSDSFNSPLHF
TRBV20-1,TRBJ2-7,few,-,TGCAGTGTCACGGCGGCGTACGAGCAGTACTTC,CSVTAAYEQYF
TRBV5-1,TRBJ2-3,-,TRBD1,TGCGCCAGCAGCCCGGGACAGGGGTGGGCAGATACGCAGTATTTT,CASSPGQGWADTQYF
TRBV27,TRBJ1-2,-,-,TGTGCCAGCAGCACCGGGACAACCTATGGCTACACCTTC,CASSTGTTYGYTF
TRBV19,TRBJ1-1,-,TRBD1,TGTGCCAGTAGGACCGCCGGGACAGGGGCCAAAAACACTGAAGCTTTCTTT,CASRTAGTGAKNTEAFF
TRBV19,TRBJ1-5,once,-,TGTGCCAGTAGCACAGGGTACCAGCCCCAGCATTTT,CASSTGYQPQHF
TRBV19,TRBJ2-7,once,TRBD1,TGTGCCAGTAGTATGGCCGGACAGGGGAGCTCCTACGAGCAGTACTTC,CASSMAGQGSSYEQYF
TRBV14,TRBJ1-4,once,-,TGTGCCAGCAGCCAAGTGTGGGGAGCCCATGAAAAACTGTTTTTT,CASSQVWGAHEKLFF
TRBV12-3/TRBV12-4,TRBJ2-7,-,TRBD1,TGTGCCAGCAGGCCACAGGGGAACGAGCAGTACTTC,CASRPQGNEQYF
TRBV5-1,TRBJ2-7,few,-,TGCGCCAGCAGAGAACCAGGGACCTACGAGCAGTACTTC,CASREPGTYEQYF
TRBV18,TRBJ1-1,-,-,TGTGCCAGCTCACCTGTATCCAGGGACACTGAAGCTTTCTTT,CASSPVSRDTEAFF
TRBV5-1,TRBJ2-7,-,-,TGCGCCAGCAGCTTGGCGGGGAGCATATACGAGCAGTACTTC,CASSLAGSIYEQYF
TRBV19,TRBJ2-6,-,TRBD1,TGTGCCAGTACCTCCGCCAAGACAGGGACTGGGGCCAACGTCCTGACTTTC,CASTSAKTGTGANVLTF
TRBV18,TRBJ1-5,-,TRBD1,TGTGCCAGCTCAGGACAGGGTAGCAATCAGCCCCAGCATTTT,CASSGQGSNQPQHF
TRBV4-3,TRBJ2-7,-,-,TGCGCCAGCAGCCAAGGAAGGAGGACTGAGCAGTACTTC,CASSQGRRTEQYF